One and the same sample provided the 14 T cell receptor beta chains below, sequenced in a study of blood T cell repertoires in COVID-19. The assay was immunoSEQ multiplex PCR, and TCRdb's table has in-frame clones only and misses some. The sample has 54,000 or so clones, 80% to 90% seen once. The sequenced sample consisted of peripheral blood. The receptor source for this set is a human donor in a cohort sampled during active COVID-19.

Here the CDR3 DNA reads TGCGCCAGCAGCCAAGCCTCGTCCTACAATGAGCAGTTCTTC. It codes for CASSQASSYNEQFF. The rearrangement uses TRBV4-1 and TRBJ2-1; no clear D. Germline CDR1 reads MGHRA; CDR2 reads YSYEKL. Trimming removed 1 base from V and 1 base from J, with 5 bases in between. The CDR3 is made up of 14 amino acids.

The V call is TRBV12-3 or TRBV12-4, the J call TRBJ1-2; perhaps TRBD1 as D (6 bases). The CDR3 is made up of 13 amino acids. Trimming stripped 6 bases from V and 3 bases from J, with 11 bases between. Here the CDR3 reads CASRSTGHYGYTF. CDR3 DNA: TGTGCCAGCAGGTCGACAGGACACTATGGCTACACCTTC.

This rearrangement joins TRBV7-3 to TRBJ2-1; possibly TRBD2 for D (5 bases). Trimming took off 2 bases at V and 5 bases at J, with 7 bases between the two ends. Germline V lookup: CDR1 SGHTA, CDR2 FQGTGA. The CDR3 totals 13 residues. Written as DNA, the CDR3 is TGTGCCAGCAGCTTAGGACTCCACAATGAGCAGTTCTTC. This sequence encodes CASSLGLHNEQFF.

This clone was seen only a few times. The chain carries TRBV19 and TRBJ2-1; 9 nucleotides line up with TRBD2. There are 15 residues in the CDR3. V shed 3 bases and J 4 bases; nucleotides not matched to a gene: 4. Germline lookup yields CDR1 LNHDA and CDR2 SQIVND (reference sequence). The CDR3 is CASSIRLAAYNEQFF. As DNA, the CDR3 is TGTGCCAGTAGTATCAGACTAGCGGCTTACAATGAGCAGTTCTTC.

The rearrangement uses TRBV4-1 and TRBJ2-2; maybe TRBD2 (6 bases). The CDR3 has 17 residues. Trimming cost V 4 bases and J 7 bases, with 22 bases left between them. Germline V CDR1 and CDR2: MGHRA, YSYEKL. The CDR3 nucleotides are TGCGCCAGCAGCCCGAAAGCCCTGGGGGAGGACTACGGGGAGCTGTTTTTT. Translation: CASSPKALGEDYGELFF.

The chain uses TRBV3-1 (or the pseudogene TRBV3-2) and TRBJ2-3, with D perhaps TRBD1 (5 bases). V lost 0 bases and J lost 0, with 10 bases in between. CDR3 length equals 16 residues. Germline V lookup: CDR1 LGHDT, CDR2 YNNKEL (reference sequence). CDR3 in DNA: TGTGCCAGCAGCCAAGATCCAGGGCCTAGCACAGATACGCAGTATTTT. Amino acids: CASSQDPGPSTDTQYF.

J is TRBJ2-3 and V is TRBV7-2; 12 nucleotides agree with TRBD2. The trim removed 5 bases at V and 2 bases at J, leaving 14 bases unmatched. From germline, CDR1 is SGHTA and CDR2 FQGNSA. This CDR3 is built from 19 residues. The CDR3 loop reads CASSRPTSGGRDPTDTQYF. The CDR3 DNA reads TGTGCCAGCAGCCGTCCAACTAGCGGGGGGAGGGACCCCACAGATACGCAGTATTTT.

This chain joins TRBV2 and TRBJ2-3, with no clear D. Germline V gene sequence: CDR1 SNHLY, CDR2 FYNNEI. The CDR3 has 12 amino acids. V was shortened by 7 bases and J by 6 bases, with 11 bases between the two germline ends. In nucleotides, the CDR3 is TGTGCCAGCACAGGTTTGGCGGATACGCAGTATTTT. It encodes CASTGLADTQYF.

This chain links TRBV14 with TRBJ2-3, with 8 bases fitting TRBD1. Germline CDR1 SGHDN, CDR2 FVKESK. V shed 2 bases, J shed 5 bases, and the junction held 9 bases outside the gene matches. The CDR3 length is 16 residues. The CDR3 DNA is TGTGCCAGCAGCCAACTTGGACAGGGAGCTCGAGATACGCAGTATTTT. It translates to CASSQLGQGARDTQYF.

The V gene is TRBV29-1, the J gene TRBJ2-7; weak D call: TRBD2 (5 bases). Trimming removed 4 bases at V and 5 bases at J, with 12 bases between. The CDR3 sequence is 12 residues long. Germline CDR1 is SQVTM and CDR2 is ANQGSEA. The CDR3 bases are TGCAGCGTTGGCAGCCCTAGCCACGAGCAGTACTTC. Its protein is CSVGSPSHEQYF.

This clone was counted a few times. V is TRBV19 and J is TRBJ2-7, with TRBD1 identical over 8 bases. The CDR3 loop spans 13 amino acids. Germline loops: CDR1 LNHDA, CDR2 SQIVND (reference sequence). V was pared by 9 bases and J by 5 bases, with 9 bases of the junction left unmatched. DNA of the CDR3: TGTGCCAGCCGACGGACAGGGTCCAACGAGCAGTACTTC. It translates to CASRRTGSNEQYF.

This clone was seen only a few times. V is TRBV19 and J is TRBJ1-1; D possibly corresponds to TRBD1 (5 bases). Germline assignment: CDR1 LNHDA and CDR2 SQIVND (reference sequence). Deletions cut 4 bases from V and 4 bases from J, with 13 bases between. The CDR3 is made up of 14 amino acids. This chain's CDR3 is CASSTRGRGTEAFF. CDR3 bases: TGTGCCAGTAGTACAAGGGGCCGAGGCACTGAAGCTTTCTTT.

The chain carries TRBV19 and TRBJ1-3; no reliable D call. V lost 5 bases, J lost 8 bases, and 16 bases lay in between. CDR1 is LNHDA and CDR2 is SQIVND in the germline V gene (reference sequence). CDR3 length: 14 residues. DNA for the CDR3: TGTGCCAGTAGTCCCCCGGCGCCGGGAGACACCATATATTTT. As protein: CASSPPAPGDTIYF.

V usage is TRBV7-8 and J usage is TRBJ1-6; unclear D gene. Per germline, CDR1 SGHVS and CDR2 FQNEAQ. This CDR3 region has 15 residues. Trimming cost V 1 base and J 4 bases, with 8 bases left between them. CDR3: CASSLEQNYNSPLHF. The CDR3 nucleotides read TGTGCCAGCAGCTTAGAACAGAATTATAATTCACCCCTCCACTTT.